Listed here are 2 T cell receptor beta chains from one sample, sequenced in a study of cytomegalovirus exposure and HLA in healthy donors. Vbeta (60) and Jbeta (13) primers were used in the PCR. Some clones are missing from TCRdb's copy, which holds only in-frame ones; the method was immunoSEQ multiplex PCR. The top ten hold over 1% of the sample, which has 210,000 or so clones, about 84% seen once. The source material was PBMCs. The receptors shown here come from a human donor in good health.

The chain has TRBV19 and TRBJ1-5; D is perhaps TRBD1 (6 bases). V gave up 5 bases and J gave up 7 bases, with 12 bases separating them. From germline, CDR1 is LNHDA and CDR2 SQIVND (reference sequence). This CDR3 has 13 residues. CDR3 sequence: CASSPRTEQPQHF. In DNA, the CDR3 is TGTGCCAGTAGTCCAAGGACAGAACAGCCCCAGCATTTT.

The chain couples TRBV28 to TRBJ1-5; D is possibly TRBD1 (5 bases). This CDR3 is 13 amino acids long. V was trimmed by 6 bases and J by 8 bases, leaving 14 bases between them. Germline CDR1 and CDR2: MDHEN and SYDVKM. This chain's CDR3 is CASRMQGLEPQHF. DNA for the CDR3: TGTGCCAGCAGGATGCAGGGTTTAGAGCCCCAGCATTTT.